This TCR beta chain appears in the sequencing data of a study of T cells in Graves' hyperthyroidism and ophthalmopathy. The CDR3 regions of TCR beta were amplified from RNA transcripts. Initially, a first-round RT-PCR of the TCR CDR3 employed the HTBI primer set. MiXCR, run by TCRdb on the multiplex PCR reads, gives a single entry per CDR3 protein. This sample has 500,000 to 650,000 distinct CDR3 sequences, with around 15% found just once. CDR3 length equals 16 residues. CDR1 and CDR2 (germline): SGHTA, FQGNSA. Trimming pared 0 bases from V and 4 bases from J, leaving 13 bases between. The sample was blood. The TCR originated in a woman in her forties or fifties with Graves' ophthalmopathy. The genes are TRBV7-2 and TRBJ2-1, with a weak D call TRBD1 (6 bases). The CDR3 DNA is TGTGCCAGCAGCTTAGCCCAGGGGATGAGGTACAATGAGCAGTTCTTC. Translated: CASSLAQGMRYNEQFF.